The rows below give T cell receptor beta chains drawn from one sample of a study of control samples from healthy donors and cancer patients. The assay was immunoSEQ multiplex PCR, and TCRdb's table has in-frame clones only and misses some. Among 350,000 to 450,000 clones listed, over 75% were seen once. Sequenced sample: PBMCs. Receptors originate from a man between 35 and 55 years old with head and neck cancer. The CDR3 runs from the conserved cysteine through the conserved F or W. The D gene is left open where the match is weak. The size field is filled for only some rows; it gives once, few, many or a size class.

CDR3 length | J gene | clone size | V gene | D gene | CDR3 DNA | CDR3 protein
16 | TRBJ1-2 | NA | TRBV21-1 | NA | TGTGCCAGCAGCAAAGACGGTTCTGGAGGGAACTATGGCTACACCTTC | CASSKDGSGGNYGYTF
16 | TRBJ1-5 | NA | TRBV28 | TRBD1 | TGTGCCAGCAGTCCACCAGGGGGATTAGGGGATCAGCCCCAGCATTTT | CASSPPGGLGDQPQHF
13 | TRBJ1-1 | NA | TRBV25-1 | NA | TGTGCCAGCCTCGGCCTTATGAACACTGAAGCTTTCTTT | CASLGLMNTEAFF
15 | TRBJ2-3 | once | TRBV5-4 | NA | TGTGCCAGCAGCTTCAGAAGCGGTAGCACAGATACGCAGTATTTT | CASSFRSGSTDTQYF
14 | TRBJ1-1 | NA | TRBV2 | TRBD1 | TGTGCCAGCAGTTGGGACAGGGAGAACACTGAAGCTTTCTTT | CASSWDRENTEAFF
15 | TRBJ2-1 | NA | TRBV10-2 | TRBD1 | TGCGCCAGCAGAAGACAGGGACAAGGGGAAAATGAGCAGTTCTTC | CASRRQGQGENEQFF
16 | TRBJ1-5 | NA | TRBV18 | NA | TGTGCCAGCTCACCAGGTGGAGGGCCCGGCAATCAGCCCCAGCATTTT | CASSPGGGPGNQPQHF
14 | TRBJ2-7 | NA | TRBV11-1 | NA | TGTGCCAGCAGCTTAGTGCGGCAGGGTGGCGAGCAGTACTTC | CASSLVRQGGEQYF
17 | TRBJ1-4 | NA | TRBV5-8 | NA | TGTGCCAGCAGCTTGGGACGGGGGCTCGGCACTAATGAAAAACTGTTTTTT | CASSLGRGLGTNEKLFF
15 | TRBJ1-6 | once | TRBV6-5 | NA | TGTGCCAGCAGCCCACAGGCGTTCTATAATTCACCCCTCCACTTT | CASSPQAFYNSPLHF
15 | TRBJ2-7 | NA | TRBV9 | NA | TGTGCCAGCAGCGTCATCGGGGACACCTCCTACGAGCAGTACTTC | CASSVIGDTSYEQYF
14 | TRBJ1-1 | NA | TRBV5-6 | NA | TGTGCCAGCAGCTTGTGGGGGACAAACACTGAAGCTTTCTTT | CASSLWGTNTEAFF
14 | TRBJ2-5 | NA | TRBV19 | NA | TGTGCCAGTACCTCGTGGGGGCCGGGAGAGACCCAGTACTTC | CASTSWGPGETQYF
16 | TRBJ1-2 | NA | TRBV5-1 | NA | TGCGCCAGCAGCTGGGGACACCGAGACCTTAACTATGGCTACACCTTC | CASSWGHRDLNYGYTF
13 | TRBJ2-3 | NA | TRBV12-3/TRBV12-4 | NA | TGTGCCAGCAGTTTCGGCCGCACAGATACGCAGTATTTT | CASSFGRTDTQYF
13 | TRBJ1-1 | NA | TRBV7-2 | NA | TGTGCCAGCAGCGCTGAGGGACGGACTGAAGCTTTCTTT | CASSAEGRTEAFF
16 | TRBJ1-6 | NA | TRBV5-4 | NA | TGTGCCAGCAGCCCACCACCGCCGTCTTATAATTCACCCCTCCACTTT | CASSPPPPSYNSPLHF
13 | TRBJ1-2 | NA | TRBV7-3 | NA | TGTGCCAGCAGCTTAGGAGCTAACTATGGCTACACCTTC | CASSLGANYGYTF
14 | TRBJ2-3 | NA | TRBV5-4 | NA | TGTGCCAGCAACCTCCTGGGAAGCACAGATACGCAGTATTTT | CASNLLGSTDTQYF
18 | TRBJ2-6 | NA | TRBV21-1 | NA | TGTGCCAGCAGCAATGGAGGACAGGGGTTCTCTGGGGCCAACGTCCTGACTTTC | CASSNGGQGFSGANVLTF
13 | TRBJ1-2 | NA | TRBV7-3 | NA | TGTGCCAGCAGCCCTAGGGCTAACTATGGCTACACCTTC | CASSPRANYGYTF
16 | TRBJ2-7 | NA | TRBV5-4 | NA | TGTGCCAGCAGCTTGGCCGACGGGGGGCATTACTACGAGCAGTACTTC | CASSLADGGHYYEQYF
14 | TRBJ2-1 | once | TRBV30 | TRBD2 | TGTGCCTGGGGAGGGACTAGCAGCTACAATGAGCAGTTCTTC | CAWGGTSSYNEQFF
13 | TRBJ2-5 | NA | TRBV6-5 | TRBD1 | TGTGCCCTCGGGACAGGGGTTCAAGAGACCCAGTACTTC | CALGTGVQETQYF
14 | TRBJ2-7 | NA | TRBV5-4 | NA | TGTGCCAGCAGCTTGGGGCTGCTTAGGAACGAGCAGTACTTC | CASSLGLLRNEQYF
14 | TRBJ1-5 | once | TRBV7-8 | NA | TGTGCCAGCAGCTTAGCGGGGGGTAGACAGCCCCAGCATTTT | CASSLAGGRQPQHF
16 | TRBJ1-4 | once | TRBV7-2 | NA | TGTGCCAGCAGCTTAGAAGGTTCCGGTTTTAGGGAAAAACTGTTTTTT | CASSLEGSGFREKLFF
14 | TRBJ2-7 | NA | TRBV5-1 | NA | TGCGCCAGCAGTTTAATCGACAGTTCCTACGAGCAGTACTTC | CASSLIDSSYEQYF
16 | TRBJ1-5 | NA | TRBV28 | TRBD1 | TGTGCCAGCAGTGTTACAGGGGATTCGCCCAATCAGCCCCAGCATTTT | CASSVTGDSPNQPQHF
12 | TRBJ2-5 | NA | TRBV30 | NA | TGTGCCTGGAGTCTCGGGGGAGAGACCCAGTACTTC | CAWSLGGETQYF
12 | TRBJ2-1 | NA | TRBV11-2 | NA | TGTGCCAGCAGCTTAGGGCACAATGAGCAGTTCTTC | CASSLGHNEQFF
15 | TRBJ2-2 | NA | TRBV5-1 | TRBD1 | TGCGCCAGCAGCGCGCAGGGGGCCGGCACCGGGGAGCTGTTTTTT | CASSAQGAGTGELFF
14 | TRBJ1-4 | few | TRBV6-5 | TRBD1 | TGTGCCAGCAGCTCGGACAGGGGGAGTGAAAAACTGTTTTTT | CASSSDRGSEKLFF
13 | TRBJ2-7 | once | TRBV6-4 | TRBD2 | TGTGCCCTCAATCCGCGGGGGAAATACGAGCAGTACTTC | CALNPRGKYEQYF
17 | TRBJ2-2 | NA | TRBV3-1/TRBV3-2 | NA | TGTGCCAGCAGCCAAGAAGAGCAGCTCATAAACACCGGGGAGCTGTTTTTT | CASSQEEQLINTGELFF
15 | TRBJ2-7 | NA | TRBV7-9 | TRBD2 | TGTGCCAGCAGCTTAGCTAGCGGGAGTCTCTACGAGCAGTACTTC | CASSLASGSLYEQYF
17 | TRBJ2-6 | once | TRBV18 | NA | TGTGCCAGCTCACCACTACGACAGACCTCTGGGGCCAACGTCCTGACTTTC | CASSPLRQTSGANVLTF
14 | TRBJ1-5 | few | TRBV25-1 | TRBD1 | TGTGCCAGCAGTGACAGGGGGGTCAATCAGCCCCAGCATTTT | CASSDRGVNQPQHF